The next 9 T cell receptor beta chains were all read from a single sample in a study of CD8+ T cells in alopecia areata. The authors extracted RNA and reverse transcribed it into cDNA as the sequencing template. The assay was immunoSEQ multiplex PCR, and TCRdb's table has in-frame clones only and misses some. Of under 70,000 clones in the sample, around 96% are singletons; the top ten hold 20% to 30%. This sample comprised CD8+ T cells sorted from blood, obtained at week 0. The receptors were gathered from a human donor with alopecia areata.

The chain couples TRBV29-1 to TRBJ2-5; TRBD2 aligns across 13 bases. Germline V gene lookup returns CDR1 SQVTM and CDR2 ANQGSEA. The J segment lost 5 bases and the V segment lost 2 bases, leaving 8 bases of the junction unmatched. The CDR3 runs to 16 residues. The CDR3 protein is CSVEIGLAGAWETQYF. The CDR3 bases are TGCAGCGTTGAAATCGGACTAGCGGGGGCTTGGGAGACCCAGTACTTC.

The chain is built from TRBV7-2 and TRBJ2-4; the D call may be TRBD1 or TRBD2 (5 bases each). The length of the CDR3 is 15 residues. Trimming shortened V by 5 bases and J by 6 bases, and 17 bases separated the two germline ends. Germline V lookup: CDR1 SGHTA, CDR2 FQGNSA. CDR3 nucleotide sequence: TGTGCCAGCAGCCAAACGGGGCAGGGTGGAAACATTCAGTACTTC. It is translated as CASSQTGQGGNIQYF.

The chain carries TRBV19 and TRBJ1-1; possibly TRBD1 for D (5 bases). This CDR3 is 15 amino acids long. Germline loops: CDR1 LNHDA, CDR2 SQIVND (reference sequence). Trimming took 3 bases from V and 5 from J, leaving 16 bases between them. CDR3 sequence (DNA): TGTGCCAGTAGTATCGTCCTCGGGGGTGGAACTGAAGCTTTCTTT. It is translated as CASSIVLGGGTEAFF.

The chain links TRBV29-1 to TRBJ1-5; D ambiguous. V lost 1 base to trimming and J lost 6 bases, with 16 bases between them. Germline V CDR1 and CDR2: SQVTM, ANQGSEA. The CDR3 runs to 15 residues. CDR3 sequence: CSVEGRTGFIQPQHF. In DNA form, the CDR3 reads TGCAGCGTTGAAGGCCGAACTGGTTTCATTCAGCCCCAGCATTTT.

CDR3 bases: TGTGCCAGCAGCTTAGCGCACAGACTAGCGGTTATCAACTACGAGCAGTACTTC. Translating it yields CASSLAHRLAVINYEQYF. The V call is TRBV7-8, the J call TRBJ2-7; 9 bases fit TRBD2. The J segment lost 3 bases and the V segment lost 0 bases, leaving 12 bases of the junction unmatched. CDR1 and CDR2 (germline): SGHVS, FQNEAQ. The CDR3 is 18 residues long.

The J gene is TRBJ2-3, the V gene TRBV7-9, with D uncertain. CDR1 and CDR2 from the germline V gene are SEHNR and FQNEAQ (reference sequence). Between the trimmed V and J ends, which lost 2 bases and 5 bases, there was a span of 5 bases. The CDR3 totals 12 residues. The CDR3 reads CASSLQGDTQYF. As DNA, the CDR3 is TGTGCCAGCAGCTTACAAGGAGATACGCAGTATTTT.

With regard to this clone: The junction departs from the called germline gene at one end, perhaps through a read error. CDR3 DNA: TGTGCTAGCAGCTTCTGGCCTTTTTCTACATCTGAAGCTTTCTTT. It specifies CASSFWPFSTSEAFF. J is TRBJ1-1 and V is TRBV7-7; no definite D call. The CDR3 sequence is 15 residues long. CDR1 and CDR2 from the germline V gene are SSHAT and FNYEAQ (reference sequence).

The sample holds one count of this clone. The chain uses TRBV7-9 and TRBJ2-1; D not certain. The CDR3 runs to 16 residues. From germline, CDR1 is SEHNR and CDR2 FQNEAQ (reference sequence). The germline V and J ends were trimmed by 5 bases and 5 bases, with 19 bases remaining between them. The CDR3 protein is CASSQAVLTGHNEQFF. The CDR3 region has the DNA TGTGCCAGCAGCCAAGCTGTCTTAACCGGACACAATGAGCAGTTCTTC.

The rearrangement links TRBV6-6 to TRBJ2-5, with D possibly matching TRBD2 (7 bases). The CDR3 is 15 residues long. Germline CDR1 and CDR2: MNHNY and SVGAGI (reference sequence). The ends were cut back, 5 bases at V and 4 bases at J, with 17 bases in the middle. For the CDR3, the DNA is TGTGCCAGCAGTACCGGCCGCGGGGGCCGAGAGACCCAGTACTTC. This sequence encodes CASSTGRGGRETQYF.